These 8 T cell receptor beta chains came from one sample sequenced in a study of T cell repertoires in cytomegalovirus infection. TCRdb analysed the reads with MiXCR anew, one entry per CDR3 protein. The profile covers just under 500,000 distinct CDR3 sequences, with roughly 34% appearing a single time and roughly 15% taken by the ten largest. Which antigens these TCRs recognize remains unknown. Here the sequenced sample was cultured PBMCs, taken from culture after CMV antigen stimulation. These receptors were collected from a human donor in good health (CMV status not recorded). Some clones in this sample may be carry-over from other donors' samples.

This clonotype was seen a handful of times. The J gene is TRBJ2-1, the V gene TRBV6-5; 9 positions match TRBD2. Trimming took 5 bases from V and 8 from J; bases not matched to a gene: 10. Germline V gene sequence: CDR1 MNHEY, CDR2 SVGAGI. This CDR3 comprises 15 residues. Here the CDR3 reads CASSRGGVVADEQFF. The CDR3 bases are TGTGCCAGCAGTCGCGGGGGGGTGGTCGCGGATGAGCAGTTCTTC.

The chain has TRBV28 and TRBJ1-4; D gene uncertain. Trimming removed 6 bases at V and 8 bases at J, with 4 bases between. CDR3 length: 10 residues. Germline CDR1 and CDR2: MDHEN and SYDVKM. The chain's CDR3 is CASRQEKLFF. For the CDR3, the DNA is TGTGCCAGCAGGCAGGAAAAACTGTTTTTT.

This chain joins TRBV6-2 or TRBV6-3 and TRBJ2-5, with a tentative D call TRBD1 (6 bases). Trimming stripped 6 bases from V and 3 bases from J, with 14 bases between. The CDR3 has 14 amino acids. The germline V gene encodes CDR1 MNHEY and CDR2 SVGEGT. CDR3 DNA sequence: TGTGCCAGCAGGGAGGTGGCAGGGGAAGAGACCCAGTACTTC. It codes for CASREVAGEETQYF.

The chain uses TRBV20-1 and TRBJ2-1; 11 nucleotides align to TRBD2. The CDR3 is made up of 15 amino acids. Germline assignment: CDR1 DFQATT and CDR2 SNEGSKA (reference sequence). After removal of 6 bases from V and 5 bases from J, the junction contained 9 bases not matched to a gene. CDR3 DNA sequence: TGCAGTGCCCGGGGAGGGACTAGCGGAAACAATGAGCAGTTCTTC. It yields the protein CSARGGTSGNNEQFF.

This chain uses TRBV7-9 with TRBJ2-6, with unresolved D. The V gene's germline CDR1 is SEHNR and CDR2 FQNEAQ (reference sequence). V was cut by 0 bases and J by 2 bases, with 11 bases left in between. The CDR3 is 17 amino acids. The CDR3 region has the DNA TGTGCCAGCAGCTTAGCGCGAGGACGAGCTGGGGCCAACGTCCTGACTTTC. Translating gives CASSLARGRAGANVLTF.

This clonotype came up a few times. The chain links TRBV11-3 to TRBJ2-1; no clear D gene. V lost 5 bases to trimming and J lost 6 bases, with 14 bases between them. There are 14 residues in the CDR3. Per the germline V gene, CDR1 is SGHNT and CDR2 is YENEEA. CDR3 sequence reads: CASSHSSPGNEQFF. The CDR3 coding sequence is TGTGCCAGCAGCCATTCGAGCCCCGGCAATGAGCAGTTCTTC.

This chain joins TRBV7-6 and TRBJ2-2, with D unclear. Trimming left V 5 bases short and J 3 bases short, with 13 bases between. CDR3 size: 15 residues. The germline V gene has CDR1 SGHVS and CDR2 FNYEAQ. The DNA for the CDR3 is TGTGCCAGCAGCCGCCCGGGCTCGGACACCGGGGAGCTGTTTTTT. This gives the protein CASSRPGSDTGELFF.

The chain couples TRBV9 to TRBJ1-1, with 7 nucleotides matching TRBD1. Germline V lookup: CDR1 SGDLS, CDR2 YYNGEE. Losses at the gene ends were 1 base for V and 1 base for J; bases not matched to a gene: 4. This CDR3 is 15 amino acids long. CDR3 in DNA: TGTGCCAGCAGCGTACTCGGGGACAGGAACACTGAAGCTTTCTTT. Translated: CASSVLGDRNTEAFF.